This note documents a single TCR beta chain sequence. Other DNA sequences within the sample encode an identical CDR3. The data belong to a study of shared clonotypes between healthy human individuals. Trimming removed 0 bases at V and 5 bases at J, with 11 bases between. The CDR3 loop spans 15 amino acids. Germline lookup yields CDR1 SGHRS and CDR2 YFSETQ. The investigators split CD4+ cells into a CD45RA+ naive subset and a CD45RA-negative memory subset. Per the study methods: Sequence data from immunoSEQ were junction-only and lacked quality scores; consequently, filtering differed. Repertoires were generated with immunoSEQ multiplex PCR, while TCRdb's copy carries only in-frame clones and drops some. V and J calls and clone size come straight from that table; D and trimming were deduced from the DNA. In the table there are 2 million to 2.5 million clones, 80% to 95% of which are singletons.

This clonotype was sampled from a man between 18 and 29 years old in good health. Some clones in this sample may be carry-over from other donors' samples. Sequencing was carried out using naive CD4+ T cells from PBMCs. Subset of the sample: CD45RA+ positively selected. The rearrangement links TRBV5-1 to TRBJ1-4; D ambiguous. CDR3: CASSLEGGRNEKLFF. As DNA, the CDR3 is TGCGCCAGCAGCTTGGAAGGTGGGAGGAATGAAAAACTGTTTTTT.